The present entry profiles one TCR beta chain with its context. The data were obtained in a study of blood T cell repertoires in COVID-19. About the research overall: Samples taken during acute and convalescent COVID-19 were collected in the United States, Italy and Spain. In each case, the material was cDNA or gDNA derived from T cells, B-cell-depleted T cells, or PBMCs.

Original processing notes: Counts of nucleated cells, estimated from reference gene primer amplification, were obtained. Generated by immunoSEQ multiplex PCR, the TCRdb table keeps only in-frame clones and is missing some. V and J calls and clone size are as listed in that table; D and trimming were resolved from the DNA. Here the sample spans 65,000 to 70,000 clones, around 86% being singletons. Sequenced sample: peripheral blood. The sequence came from a woman aged 60-70 years with acute or convalescent COVID-19.

The CDR3 is CASSLNRNTEAFF. The DNA for the CDR3 is TGTGCCAGCAGCTTAAACAGAAACACTGAAGCTTTCTTT. The V call is TRBV7-3, the J call TRBJ1-1; no definite D call. Germline CDR1 is SGHTA and CDR2 is FQGTGA. The CDR3 covers 13 residues. Between the trimmed V and J ends, which lost 1 base and 2 bases, there was a span of 5 bases.